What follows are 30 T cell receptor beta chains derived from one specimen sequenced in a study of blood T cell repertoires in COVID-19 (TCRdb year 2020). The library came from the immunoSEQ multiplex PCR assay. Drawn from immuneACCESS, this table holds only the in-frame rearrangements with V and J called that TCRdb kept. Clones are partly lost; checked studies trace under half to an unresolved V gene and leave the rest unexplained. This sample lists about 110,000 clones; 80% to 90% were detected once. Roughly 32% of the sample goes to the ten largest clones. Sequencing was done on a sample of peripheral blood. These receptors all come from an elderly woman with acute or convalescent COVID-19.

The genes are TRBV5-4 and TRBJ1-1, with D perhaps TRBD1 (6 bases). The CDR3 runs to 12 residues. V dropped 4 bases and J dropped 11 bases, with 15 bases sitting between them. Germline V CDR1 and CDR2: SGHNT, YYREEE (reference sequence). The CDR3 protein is CASSPTGMGAFF. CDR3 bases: TGTGCCAGCAGCCCCACAGGGATGGGCGCTTTCTTT.

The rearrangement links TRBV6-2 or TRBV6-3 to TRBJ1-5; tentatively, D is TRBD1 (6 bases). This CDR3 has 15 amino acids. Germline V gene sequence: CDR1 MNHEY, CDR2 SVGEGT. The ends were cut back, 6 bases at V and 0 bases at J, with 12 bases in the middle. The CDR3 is CASSLGQYSNQPQHF. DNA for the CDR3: TGTGCCAGCAGCCTCGGACAGTATAGCAATCAGCCCCAGCATTTT.

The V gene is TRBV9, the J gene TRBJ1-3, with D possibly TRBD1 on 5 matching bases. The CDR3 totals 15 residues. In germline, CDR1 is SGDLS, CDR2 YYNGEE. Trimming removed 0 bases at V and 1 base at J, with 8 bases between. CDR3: CASSVGNRSGNTIYF. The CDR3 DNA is TGTGCCAGCAGCGTAGGGAACAGGTCTGGAAACACCATATATTTT.

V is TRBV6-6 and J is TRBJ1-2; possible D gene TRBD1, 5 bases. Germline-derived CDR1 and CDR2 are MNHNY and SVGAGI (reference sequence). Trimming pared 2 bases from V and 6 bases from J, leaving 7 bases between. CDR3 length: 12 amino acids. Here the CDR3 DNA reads TGTGCCAGCAGTTACACGGGGGATGGCTACACCTTC. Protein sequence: CASSYTGDGYTF.

The CDR3: CASSTLDRGKDQPQHF. CDR3 DNA sequence: TGTGCCAGCAGTACCCTGGACAGGGGGAAGGATCAGCCCCAGCATTTT. The V call is TRBV6-2 or TRBV6-3, the J call TRBJ1-5; TRBD1 aligns across 10 bases. The CDR3 sequence is 16 residues long. V lost 5 bases, J lost 5 bases, and 9 bases stayed unmatched. In germline, CDR1 is MNHEY, CDR2 SVGEGT.

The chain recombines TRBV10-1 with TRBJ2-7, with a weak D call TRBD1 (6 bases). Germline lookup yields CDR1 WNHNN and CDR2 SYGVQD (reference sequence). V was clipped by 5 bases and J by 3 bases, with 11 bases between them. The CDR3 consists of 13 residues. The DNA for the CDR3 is TGCGCCAGCAGTCCCGGACAGATCTACGAGCAGTACTTC. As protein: CASSPGQIYEQYF.

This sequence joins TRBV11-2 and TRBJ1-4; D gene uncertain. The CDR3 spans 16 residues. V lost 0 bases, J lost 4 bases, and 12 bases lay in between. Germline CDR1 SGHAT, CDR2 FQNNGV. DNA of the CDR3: TGTGCCAGCAGCTTAGATCGCGGGTTGAGTAATGAAAAACTGTTTTTT. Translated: CASSLDRGLSNEKLFF.

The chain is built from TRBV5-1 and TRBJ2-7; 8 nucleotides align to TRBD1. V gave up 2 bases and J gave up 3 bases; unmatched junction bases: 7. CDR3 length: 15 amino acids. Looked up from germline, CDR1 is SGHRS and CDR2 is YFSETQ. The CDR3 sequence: CASSLGQGHSYEQYF. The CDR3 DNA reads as TGCGCCAGCAGCTTAGGACAGGGACATAGCTACGAGCAGTACTTC. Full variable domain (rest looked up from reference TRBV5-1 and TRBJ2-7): KAGVTQTPRYLIKTRGQQVTLSCSPISGHRSVSWYQQTPGQGLQFLFEYFSETQRNKGNFPGRFSGRQFSNSRSEMNVSTLELGDSALYLCASSLGQGHSYEQYFGPGTRLTVT.

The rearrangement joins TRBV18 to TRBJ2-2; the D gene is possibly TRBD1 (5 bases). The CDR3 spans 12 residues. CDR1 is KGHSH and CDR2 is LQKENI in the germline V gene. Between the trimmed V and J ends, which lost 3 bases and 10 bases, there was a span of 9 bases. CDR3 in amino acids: CASSPQGTELFF. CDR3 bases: TGTGCCAGCTCACCGCAGGGCACGGAGCTGTTTTTT. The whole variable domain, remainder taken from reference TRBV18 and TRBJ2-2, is NAGVMQNPRHLVRRRGQEARLRCSPMKGHSHVYWYRQLPEEGLKFMVYLQKENIIDESGMPKERFSAEFPKEGPSILRIQQVVRGDSAAYFCASSPQGTELFFGEGSRLTVL.

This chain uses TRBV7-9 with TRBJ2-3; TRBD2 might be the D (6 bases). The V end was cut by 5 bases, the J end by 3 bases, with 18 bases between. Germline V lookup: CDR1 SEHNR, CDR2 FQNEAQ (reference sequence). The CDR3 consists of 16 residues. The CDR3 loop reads CASSLRASVITDTQYF. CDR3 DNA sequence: TGTGCCAGCAGCCTAAGGGCTAGCGTGATAACAGATACGCAGTATTTT. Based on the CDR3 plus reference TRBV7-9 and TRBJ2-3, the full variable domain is DTGVSQNPRHKITKRGQNVTFRCDPISEHNRLYWYRQTLGQGPEFLTYFQNEAQLEKSRLLSDRFSAERPKGSFSTLEIQRTEQGDSAMYLCASSLRASVITDTQYFGPGTRLTVL.

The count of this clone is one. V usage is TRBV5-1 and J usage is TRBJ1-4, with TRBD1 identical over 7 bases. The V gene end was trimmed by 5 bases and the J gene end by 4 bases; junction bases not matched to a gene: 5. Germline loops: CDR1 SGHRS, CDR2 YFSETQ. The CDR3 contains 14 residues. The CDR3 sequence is CASSPGTVNEKLFF. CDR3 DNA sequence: TGCGCCAGCAGTCCCGGGACAGTTAATGAAAAACTGTTTTTT.

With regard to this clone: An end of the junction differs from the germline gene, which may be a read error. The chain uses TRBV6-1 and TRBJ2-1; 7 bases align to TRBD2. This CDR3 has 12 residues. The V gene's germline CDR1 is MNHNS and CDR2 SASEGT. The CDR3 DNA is TGTGCCAGCAGTGAAGCGGAGATCCGGGAGGTCTTC. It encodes CASSEAEIREVF.

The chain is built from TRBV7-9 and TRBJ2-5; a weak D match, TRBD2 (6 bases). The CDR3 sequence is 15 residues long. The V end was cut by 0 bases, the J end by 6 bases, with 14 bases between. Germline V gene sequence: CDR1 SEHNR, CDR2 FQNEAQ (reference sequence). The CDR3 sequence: CASSLARDPSQTQYF. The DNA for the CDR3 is TGTGCCAGCAGCTTAGCGCGGGACCCCTCCCAGACCCAGTACTTC.

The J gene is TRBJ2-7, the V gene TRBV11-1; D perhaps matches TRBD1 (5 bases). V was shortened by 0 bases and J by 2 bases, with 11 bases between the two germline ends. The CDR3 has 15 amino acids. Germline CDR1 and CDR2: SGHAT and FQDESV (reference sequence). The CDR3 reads CASSLAQGSTYEQYF. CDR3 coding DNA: TGTGCCAGCAGCTTAGCGCAGGGCTCCACCTACGAGCAGTACTTC.

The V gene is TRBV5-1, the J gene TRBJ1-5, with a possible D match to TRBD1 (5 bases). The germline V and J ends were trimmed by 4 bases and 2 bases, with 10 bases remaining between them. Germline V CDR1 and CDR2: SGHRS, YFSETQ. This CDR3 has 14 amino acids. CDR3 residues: CASSRGEGNQPQHF. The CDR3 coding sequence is TGCGCCAGCAGCCGGGGGGAGGGCAATCAGCCCCAGCATTTT.

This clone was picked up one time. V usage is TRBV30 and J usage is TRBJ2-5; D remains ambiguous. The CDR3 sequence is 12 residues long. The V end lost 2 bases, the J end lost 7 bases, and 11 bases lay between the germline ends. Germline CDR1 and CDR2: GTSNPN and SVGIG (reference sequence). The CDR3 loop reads CAWSRQIGTQYF. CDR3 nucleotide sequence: TGTGCCTGGAGTAGACAAATCGGGACCCAGTACTTC.

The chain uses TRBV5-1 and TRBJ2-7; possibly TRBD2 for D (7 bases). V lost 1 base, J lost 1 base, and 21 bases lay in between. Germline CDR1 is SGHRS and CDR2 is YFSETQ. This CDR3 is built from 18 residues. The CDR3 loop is CASSLIFGGGQPSYEQYF. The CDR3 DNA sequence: TGCGCCAGCAGCTTGATTTTTGGCGGGGGCCAACCTTCCTACGAGCAGTACTTC.

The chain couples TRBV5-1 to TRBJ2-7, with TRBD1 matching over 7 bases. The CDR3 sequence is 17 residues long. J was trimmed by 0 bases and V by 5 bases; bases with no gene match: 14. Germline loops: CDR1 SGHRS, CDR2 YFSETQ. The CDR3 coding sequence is TGCGCCAGCAGTCTAGGGCCGGACAGGCGAATCTCCTACGAGCAGTACTTC. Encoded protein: CASSLGPDRRISYEQYF.

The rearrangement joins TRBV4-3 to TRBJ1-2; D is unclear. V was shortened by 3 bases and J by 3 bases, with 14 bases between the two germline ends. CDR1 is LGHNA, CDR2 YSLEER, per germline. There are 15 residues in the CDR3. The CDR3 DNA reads TGCGCCAGCAGCCACGACGCGGTGAATCACTATGGCTACACCTTC. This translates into CASSHDAVNHYGYTF.

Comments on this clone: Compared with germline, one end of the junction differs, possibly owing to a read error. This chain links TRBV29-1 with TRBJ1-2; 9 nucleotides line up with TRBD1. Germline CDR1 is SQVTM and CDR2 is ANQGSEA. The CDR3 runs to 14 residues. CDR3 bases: TGCAGCGCTGAAACAGGGGGCGAACGCTATGGCTACACCTTC. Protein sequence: CSAETGGERYGYTF.

The CDR3 protein is CASSPRGVGTGELFF. The CDR3 DNA is TGTGCCAGCAGCCCCAGGGGGGTTGGCACCGGGGAGCTGTTTTTT. The chain combines TRBV7-9 with TRBJ2-2; maybe TRBD1 (7 bases). The germline V gene has CDR1 SEHNR and CDR2 FQNEAQ (reference sequence). V was clipped by 5 bases and J by 4 bases, with 14 bases between them. The CDR3 totals 15 residues. The entire variable domain, with the rest obtained from reference TRBV7-9 and TRBJ2-2, is as follows: DTGVSQNPRHKITKRGQNVTFRCDPISEHNRLYWYRQTLGQGPEFLTYFQNEAQLEKSRLLSDRFSAERPKGSFSTLEIQRTEQGDSAMYLCASSPRGVGTGELFFGEGSRLTVL.

The CDR3 spells CASSVGSGSSTQYF. Written as DNA, the CDR3 is TGTGCCAGCAGCGTAGGCAGCGGATCTAGTACGCAGTATTTT. V usage is TRBV9 and J usage is TRBJ2-3, with TRBD2 as a possible D gene (5 bases). The germline V gene encodes CDR1 SGDLS and CDR2 YYNGEE. The CDR3 spans 14 residues. V lost 0 bases and J lost 8, with 13 bases in between.

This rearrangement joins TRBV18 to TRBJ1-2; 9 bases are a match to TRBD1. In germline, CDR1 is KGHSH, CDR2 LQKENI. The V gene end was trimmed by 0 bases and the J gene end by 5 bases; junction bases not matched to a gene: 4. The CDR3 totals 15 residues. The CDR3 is CASSPPPTGGYGYTF. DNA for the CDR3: TGTGCCAGCTCACCACCGCCGACAGGGGGGTATGGCTACACCTTC.

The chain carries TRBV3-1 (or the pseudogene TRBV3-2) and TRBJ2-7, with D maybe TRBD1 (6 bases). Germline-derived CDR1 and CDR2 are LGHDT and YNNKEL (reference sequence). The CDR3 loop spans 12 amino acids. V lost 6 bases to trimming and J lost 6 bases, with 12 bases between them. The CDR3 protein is CASRLQGGEQYF. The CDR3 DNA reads TGTGCCAGCAGACTACAGGGTGGCGAGCAGTACTTC.

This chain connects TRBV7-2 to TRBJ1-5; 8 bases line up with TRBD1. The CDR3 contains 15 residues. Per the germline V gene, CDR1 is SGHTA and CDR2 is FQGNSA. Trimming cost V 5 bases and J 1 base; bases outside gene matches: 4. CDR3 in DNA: TGTGCCAGCAGCCCACAGGGGGGGAGCAATCAGCCCCAGCATTTT. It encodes CASSPQGGSNQPQHF.

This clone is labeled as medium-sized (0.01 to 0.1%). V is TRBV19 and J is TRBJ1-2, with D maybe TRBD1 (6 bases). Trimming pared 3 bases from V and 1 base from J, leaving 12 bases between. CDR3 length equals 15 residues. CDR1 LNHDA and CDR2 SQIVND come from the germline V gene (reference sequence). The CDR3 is CASSIPGAHNYGYTF. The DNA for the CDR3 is TGTGCCAGTAGTATTCCAGGGGCCCATAACTATGGCTACACCTTC.

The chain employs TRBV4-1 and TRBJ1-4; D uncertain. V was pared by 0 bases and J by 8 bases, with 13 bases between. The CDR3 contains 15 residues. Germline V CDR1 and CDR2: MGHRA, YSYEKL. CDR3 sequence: CASSQDMGSSEKLFF. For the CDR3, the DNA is TGCGCCAGCAGCCAAGATATGGGGAGTTCGGAAAAACTGTTTTTT.

The CDR3 nucleotides read TGTGCCAGCAGTTTATGGTTGGAGCAGAACTATGGCTACACCTTC. Translated, it gives CASSLWLEQNYGYTF. This rearrangement joins TRBV28 to TRBJ1-2, with D unresolved. The V end lost 0 bases, the J end lost 2 bases, and 10 bases lay between the germline ends. Germline CDR1 MDHEN, CDR2 SYDVKM. The CDR3 is 15 amino acids.

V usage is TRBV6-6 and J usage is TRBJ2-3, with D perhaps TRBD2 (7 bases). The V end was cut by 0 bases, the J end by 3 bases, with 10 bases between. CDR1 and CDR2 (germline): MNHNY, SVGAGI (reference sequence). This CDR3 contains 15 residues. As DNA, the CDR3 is TGTGCCAGCAGTTACTCGGGGGGGCAAACAGATACGCAGTATTTT. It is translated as CASSYSGGQTDTQYF.

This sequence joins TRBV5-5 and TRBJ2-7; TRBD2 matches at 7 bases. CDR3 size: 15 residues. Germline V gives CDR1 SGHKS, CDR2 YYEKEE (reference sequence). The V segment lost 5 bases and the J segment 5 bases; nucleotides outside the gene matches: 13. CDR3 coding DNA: TGTGCCAGCAGTTCCGGGACTACCGGGGAGGACGAGCAGTACTTC. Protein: CASSSGTTGEDEQYF.